This TCR beta chain emerged from a study of cytomegalovirus exposure and HLA in healthy donors. The overall study: The 120 validation repertoires used the same platform as the 550 to 800 first-cohort repertoires (as reported by a later analysis). The study's findings and limits: There were some public TCRs occurring in many donors, but most TCR sequences were rare.

Note on this clone: Its antigen is currently unknown.

This CDR3 contains 16 residues. The V and J ends lost 4 bases and 0 bases respectively, with 16 bases between them. From germline, CDR1 is LGHNA and CDR2 YSLEER. Profiling relied on immunoSEQ multiplex PCR, and the TCRdb table lists in-frame clones only, not all of them. The sample shows fewer than 150,000 clones, 75% to 90% of them seen only once. Sequencing was performed on PBMCs. The V gene is TRBV4-3, the J gene TRBJ2-7; D remains unclear. This clonotype was sampled from a man between 18 and 35 years old in good health and CMV-seropositive. The CDR3 DNA is TGCGCCAGCAGCCCCCAAGTGGCATGGAGCTCCTACGAGCAGTACTTC. This translates into CASSPQVAWSSYEQYF.